Listed below are T cell receptor beta chains from one sample, sequenced in a study of shared clonotypes between healthy human individuals. Only in-frame clones appear in the TCRdb table, and some are missing; sequencing was by immunoSEQ multiplex PCR. The data hold about 490,000 clones, with 76% observed a single time. Sequenced material: PBMCs. Source of these receptors: a woman in her 40s in good health. Some clones in this sample may be carry-over from other donors' samples. Both conserved end residues are part of each CDR3. D genes are given only for firm matches. Where a row states a size, it is once, few, many or the class of an expanded clone; other rows omit it.

J gene | D gene | V gene | clone size | CDR3 protein | CDR3 DNA
TRBJ2-7 | - | TRBV7-2 | - | CASSPIGGEQYF | TGTGCCAGCAGCCCGATAGGTGGCGAGCAGTACTTC
TRBJ2-7 | - | TRBV5-5 | - | CASSFGVTAYEQYF | TGTGCCAGCAGCTTTGGGGTGACAGCCTACGAGCAGTACTTC
TRBJ1-5 | - | TRBV5-8 | - | CASSLVYNQPQHF | TGTGCCAGCAGCTTGGTATACAATCAGCCCCAGCATTTT
TRBJ2-7 | TRBD2 | TRBV11-2 | - | CASSLSPGTSGSKSYEQYF | TGTGCCAGCAGCTTATCCCCCGGGACTAGCGGGAGTAAGAGTTACGAGCAGTACTTC
TRBJ1-1 | - | TRBV6-5 | - | CASSYRSEAFF | TGTGCCAGCAGTTACAGGTCTGAAGCTTTCTTT
TRBJ1-4 | - | TRBV5-5 | - | CASSVVPRNTEKLFF | TGTGCCAGCAGCGTTGTACCCAGGAACACAGAAAAACTGTTTTTT
TRBJ1-2 | - | TRBV4-3 | - | CASSPSGAESHGYTF | TGCGCCAGCAGTCCATCCGGGGCCGAGTCCCATGGCTACACCTTC
TRBJ1-2 | TRBD1 | TRBV2 | - | CASSRDRGRVYGYTF | TGTGCCAGCAGCCGAGACAGGGGGCGCGTCTATGGCTACACCTTC
TRBJ2-2 | TRBD1 | TRBV2 | once | CASSKPGQGRNTGELFF | TGTGCCAGCAGTAAACCGGGACAGGGAAGAAACACCGGGGAGCTGTTTTTT
TRBJ2-7 | TRBD1 | TRBV15 | - | CATSPEGATVSYEQYF | TGTGCCACCAGTCCTGAGGGGGCTACAGTGTCCTACGAGCAGTACTTC
TRBJ1-2 | TRBD1 | TRBV5-1 | - | CASSSTGAYGYTF | TGCGCCAGCAGCTCAACAGGGGCCTATGGCTACACCTTC
TRBJ2-4 | - | TRBV5-4 | - | CASSGDVLAKNIQYF | TGTGCCAGCAGCGGAGACGTACTAGCCAAAAACATTCAGTACTTC
TRBJ2-1 | - | TRBV4-1 | - | CASSQEGLNEQFF | TGCGCCAGCAGCCAAGAAGGGCTGAATGAGCAGTTCTTC
TRBJ1-4 | - | TRBV29-1 | - | CSVRTGTSLEKLFF | TGCAGCGTCCGGACCGGGACAAGCTTAGAAAAACTGTTTTTT
TRBJ2-2 | TRBD2 | TRBV5-6 | - | CASSFRGTSGSRELFF | TGTGCCAGCAGCTTCCGGGGAACTAGCGGGAGCCGGGAGCTGTTTTTT
TRBJ1-2 | - | TRBV4-1 | - | CASSQDGQLYGYTF | TGCGCCAGCAGCCAAGATGGTCAGCTCTATGGCTACACCTTC
TRBJ2-2 | - | TRBV10-3 | - | CAISPNGLGQTNTGELFF | TGTGCCATCAGCCCTAACGGGCTGGGACAAACGAACACCGGGGAGCTGTTTTTT
TRBJ1-5 | - | TRBV9 | once | CASSVGPTGNQPQHF | TGTGCCAGCAGCGTAGGCCCCACCGGGAATCAGCCCCAGCATTTT
TRBJ1-6 | - | TRBV7-6 | - | CASSLGRNPRDSPLHF | TGTGCCAGCAGCTTAGGGAGAAACCCTAGAGATTCACCCCTCCACTTT
TRBJ2-2 | TRBD2 | TRBV28 | - | CASGTSGNTGELFF | TGTGCCAGTGGGACTAGCGGGAACACCGGGGAGCTGTTTTTT
TRBJ2-1 | - | TRBV2 | - | CASSDTPGFNEQFF | TGTGCCAGCAGTGACACTCCAGGGTTCAATGAGCAGTTCTTC
TRBJ1-2 | TRBD1 | TRBV19 | - | CASRTTGGSYGYTF | TGTGCCAGTAGGACGACAGGGGGCTCCTATGGCTACACCTTC
TRBJ2-1 | TRBD2 | TRBV5-8 | - | CASSSGTSNDFSYNEQFF | TGTGCCAGCAGCTCCGGGACTAGCAACGATTTCTCCTACAATGAGCAGTTCTTC
TRBJ2-2 | TRBD2 | TRBV19 | - | CASSITGLAGVRTGELFF | TGTGCCAGTAGTATAACGGGACTAGCGGGAGTTCGCACCGGGGAGCTGTTTTTT
TRBJ2-5 | TRBD1 | TRBV4-2 | - | CASSQVGQGNLETQYF | TGTGCCAGCAGCCAAGTGGGACAGGGGAATCTGGAGACCCAGTACTTC
TRBJ1-1 | - | TRBV2 | few | CASRDRGTEAFF | TGTGCCAGCAGGGATAGAGGGACTGAAGCTTTCTTT
TRBJ2-7 | - | TRBV10-2 | - | CASGKKLDSYEQYF | TGCGCCAGCGGGAAGAAACTAGATAGCTACGAGCAGTACTTC
TRBJ1-5 | - | TRBV27 | - | CASSLTAYQPQHF | TGTGCCAGCAGTTTAACTGCCTACCAGCCCCAGCATTTT
TRBJ2-5 | TRBD1 | TRBV7-9 | - | CASSSTGSLDETQYF | TGTGCCAGCAGCTCGACAGGGTCGTTGGATGAGACCCAGTACTTC
TRBJ1-1 | - | TRBV5-1 | - | CASSFVVNTEAFF | TGCGCCAGCAGCTTTGTGGTGAACACTGAAGCTTTCTTT
TRBJ2-2 | TRBD2 | TRBV7-3 | - | CASSLSSGSPGELFF | TGTGCCAGCAGCTTGTCAAGCGGGAGTCCCGGGGAGCTGTTTTTT
TRBJ1-2 | - | TRBV5-1 | - | CASSPGRGPDYGYTF | TGCGCCAGCAGCCCCGGACGGGGTCCGGACTATGGCTACACCTTC
TRBJ1-1 | - | TRBV30 | - | CAWSVDMNTEAFF | TGTGCCTGGAGTGTAGATATGAACACTGAAGCTTTCTTT
TRBJ1-1 | TRBD1 | TRBV19 | - | CASSMGTGVRTEAFF | TGTGCCAGTAGTATGGGGACAGGGGTAAGAACTGAAGCTTTCTTT
TRBJ2-5 | - | TRBV29-1 | - | CSAFRAGQETQYF | TGCAGCGCCTTCAGGGCCGGGCAAGAGACCCAGTACTTC
TRBJ2-3 | TRBD2 | TRBV5-1 | - | CASSWGTSGGTDTQYF | TGCGCCAGCAGCTGGGGTACTAGCGGAGGCACAGATACGCAGTATTTT
TRBJ2-1 | - | TRBV14 | - | CASSQGEYNEQFF | TGTGCCAGCAGCCAGGGCGAGTACAATGAGCAGTTCTTC
TRBJ2-7 | TRBD2 | TRBV7-2 | - | CASSSQGLAWSYEQYF | TGTGCCAGCAGCTCCCAGGGACTAGCTTGGTCCTACGAGCAGTACTTC
TRBJ2-7 | - | TRBV7-3 | once | CASSLQVNSYEQYF | TGTGCCAGCAGCTTACAGGTGAACTCCTACGAGCAGTACTTC
TRBJ2-1 | TRBD2 | TRBV10-1 | - | CASSGTSDYNEQFF | TGCGCCAGCAGCGGGACTAGCGACTACAATGAGCAGTTCTTC
TRBJ2-6 | TRBD2 | TRBV5-1 | - | CASSFSGTSDGANVLTF | TGCGCCAGCAGCTTCTCCGGGACTAGCGATGGGGCCAACGTCCTGACTTTC
TRBJ1-4 | - | TRBV5-3 | - | CASLGDEKLFF | TGTGCCAGCCTAGGGGATGAAAAACTGTTTTTT
TRBJ2-1 | - | TRBV4-1 | - | CASSHVGLEEQFF | TGCGCCAGCAGCCATGTGGGTCTGGAGGAGCAGTTCTTC